This TCR beta chain emerged from a study of T cells in localized non-small cell lung cancer. Study results and limitations: Detection in adjacent lung was observed for a median around 59 of the top 100 tumor clones. The greatest T cell clonality was found in uninvolved adjacent lung (higher than in tumor). Sequencing was limited to one tumor region, leaving the possibility of heterogeneity open.

The repertoire was sequenced with immunoSEQ multiplex PCR; TCRdb's copy has only in-frame clones and lacks some. The table has around 64,000 clones, 70% to 90% seen once. CDR1 and CDR2 from the germline V gene are SSHAT and FNYEAQ (reference sequence). This CDR3 contains 16 residues. As concerns this clone: Its cognate antigen is unknown. A junction boundary mismatches the germline segment, possibly from a read error.

Sequenced here: peripheral blood, sampled before any cancer treatment. The clonotype comes from a man between 40 and 75 years old with stage I squamous cell lung carcinoma. The chain joins TRBV7-7 to TRBJ2-5; perhaps D is TRBD1 or TRBD2 (5 bases each). The CDR3 is CASSAGTSGAQETQYF. CDR3 DNA sequence: TGTGCTAGCAGCGCAGGGACCAGCGGAGCACAAGAGACCCAGTACTTC.